These 25 T cell receptor beta chains share one sample of origin, sequenced in a study of regulatory T cells in long-lasting Graves disease. Time point described: newly diagnosed GD, antithyroid drugs for less than 3 months. Making the TCR library involved RNA that had been extracted from PBMCs. The authors built TCR beta libraries using iRepertoire HTBI primers and Arm-PCR of CDR3 regions. Using its own MiXCR run on the multiplex PCR reads, TCRdb lists one record per CDR3 protein. The sample records approximately 300,000 distinct CDR3 sequences, 15% to 20% being singletons. The material sequenced was peripheral blood mononuclear cells (PBMCs), taken at new diagnosis, from a patient treated with antithyroid drugs. The receptor source for this set is a female donor with Graves disease.

Notes on this clonotype: A single base is all that separates this from a far larger clone, so a read error is likely. The chain carries TRBV7-9 and TRBJ2-5; 7 bases are a match to TRBD2. Per the germline V gene, CDR1 is SEHNR and CDR2 is FQNEAQ (reference sequence). The CDR3 sequence is 15 residues long. J was trimmed by 1 base and V by 8 bases; bases with no gene match: 10. CDR3 nucleotides: TGTGCCAGCGGCCTGGCCGGGACTACCCAAGAGACCCAGTACTTC. It yields the protein CASGLAGTTQETQYF. Drawing the rest from reference TRBV7-9 and TRBJ2-5, the complete variable domain is DTGVSQNPRHKITKRGQNVTFRCDPISEHNRLYWYRQTLGQGPEFLTYFQNEAQLEKSRLLSDRFSAERPKGSFSTLEIQRTEQGDSAMYLCASGLAGTTQETQYFGPGTRLLVL.

A note on this clonotype: A much bigger clone sits one base away, suggesting this may be a read error. The chain combines TRBV6-2 or TRBV6-3 with TRBJ2-2; tentative D call: TRBD2 (6 bases). Germline-derived CDR1 and CDR2 are MNHEY and SVGEGT. This CDR3 comprises 16 residues. As DNA, the CDR3 is TGTGCCAGCGGTAAATCGGGAGAGGGCAGAAACGGGGAGCCGTTTTTT. Translating it yields CASGKSGEGRNGEPFF.

This chain connects TRBV11-2 to TRBJ2-5; a possible D gene is TRBD1 (6 bases). The V end was cut by 4 bases, the J end by 2 bases, with 11 bases between. CDR1 is SGHAT and CDR2 is FQNNGV in the germline V gene. CDR3 length: 14 residues. This CDR3 is CASSSHREQETQYF. CDR3 in DNA: TGTGCCAGCAGCTCCCACAGGGAACAAGAGACCCAGTACTTC. Full variable domain (remainder filled in from reference TRBV11-2 and TRBJ2-5): EAGVAQSPRYKIIEKRQSVAFWCNPISGHATLYWYQQILGQGPKLLIQFQNNGVVDDSQLPKDRFSAERLKGVDSTLKIQPAKLEDSAVYLCASSSHREQETQYFGPGTRLLVL.

The rearrangement joins TRBV20-1 to TRBJ2-5; D unresolved. V lost 2 bases to trimming and J lost 5 bases, with 9 bases between them. This CDR3 is 12 amino acids long. CDR1 DFQATT and CDR2 SNEGSKA come from the germline V gene (reference sequence). The CDR3 loop reads CSARTAAETQYF. CDR3 nucleotides: TGCAGTGCTAGAACCGCCGCGGAGACCCAGTACTTC.

Details on this clonotype: A clone one base away is much larger, so this may be a read error. This chain uses TRBV28 with TRBJ1-5, with 7 bases fitting TRBD1. The CDR3 has 15 residues. V lost 4 bases and J lost 1; bases outside the gene matches: 4. The germline gives CDR1 MDHEN, CDR2 SYDVKM. CDR3 sequence (DNA): TGTGCCAGCAGTTCCGCACAGGGGAGCAATCAGCCCCAGCATTTT. This sequence encodes CASSSAQGSNQPQHF.

This clonotype is a singleton in its sample. The V and J genes are TRBV10-3 and TRBJ2-3; D may be TRBD1 or TRBD2 (5 bases each). Germline V gene lookup returns CDR1 ENHRY and CDR2 SYGVKD. The V end lost 11 bases, the J end lost 2 bases, and 14 bases lay between the germline ends. The length of the CDR3 is 13 residues. The DNA of the CDR3 is TGTGCCTTAGGGACGGAAAACACAGATACGCAGTATTTT. This gives the protein CALGTENTDTQYF.

This chain connects TRBV27 to TRBJ2-7; a possible D gene is TRBD1 (5 bases). Per the germline V gene, CDR1 is MNHEY and CDR2 is SMNVEV (reference sequence). V was shortened by 4 bases and J by 8 bases, with 15 bases between the two germline ends. The CDR3 has 13 amino acids. The CDR3 loop reads CASSYGQGNKQYF. The CDR3 coding sequence is TGTGCCAGCAGTTATGGGCAGGGTAACAAGCAGTACTTC.

This clonotype has a count of ten or more. This chain's CDR3 is CASSLTFGGQASNEQFF. CDR3 coding DNA: TGTGCCAGCAGCTTAACGTTCGGTGGACAGGCCTCCAATGAGCAGTTCTTC. V and J are TRBV7-3 and TRBJ2-1; the match to TRBD1 covers 7 bases. The CDR3 spans 17 residues. CDR1 is SGHTA, CDR2 FQGTGA, per germline. J lost 6 bases, V lost 0 bases, and 11 bases had no gene match.

This clonotype was picked up many times. CDR3 region: CASSQHTLSGNTIYF. CDR3 coding DNA: TGTGCCAGCAGTCAACATACCCTCTCTGGAAACACCATATATTTT. This chain connects TRBV12-3 or TRBV12-4 to TRBJ1-3; no clear D. The CDR3 contains 15 residues. V lost 5 bases to trimming and J lost 0 bases, with 11 bases between them.

This clonotype was recorded at least ten times. The chain is built from TRBV3-1 and TRBJ2-1, with TRBD2 identical over 12 bases. Germline V CDR1 and CDR2: LGHDT, YNNKEL (reference sequence). The CDR3 has 15 amino acids. The trim removed 1 base at V and 8 bases at J, leaving 3 bases unmatched. CDR3 residues: CASSQGTSGTHEQFF. The DNA of the CDR3 is TGTGCCAGCAGCCAAGGGACTAGCGGGACCCATGAGCAGTTCTTC.

This clonotype was detected ten times or more. The V gene is TRBV7-2, the J gene TRBJ2-5, with 8 bases fitting TRBD2. CDR3 size: 14 residues. With V trimmed by 5 bases and J by 6 bases, 8 bases remained unmatched. Germline CDR1 is SGHTA and CDR2 is FQGNSA. The CDR3 reads CASSPVEREKTQYF. The CDR3 DNA is TGTGCCAGCAGCCCCGTTGAGCGGGAGAAGACCCAGTACTTC.

This clonotype was seen repeatedly, ten times or more. The CDR3 loop is CAWSRLQGTNEKLFF. The CDR3 bases are TGTGCCTGGAGTAGATTGCAGGGGACTAATGAAAAACTGTTTTTT. The rearrangement joins TRBV30 to TRBJ1-4; D might be TRBD1 (6 bases). Germline CDR1 GTSNPN, CDR2 SVGIG (reference sequence). V lost 2 bases, J lost 2 bases, and 12 bases lay in between. The CDR3 is made up of 15 amino acids.

This clonotype was found many times. The rearrangement links TRBV3-1 to TRBJ1-1; 9 nucleotides line up with TRBD1. This CDR3 region has 13 residues. The germline gives CDR1 LGHDT, CDR2 YNNKEL (reference sequence). V was clipped by 6 bases and J by 2 bases; unmatched bases: 1. The CDR3 nucleotides are TGTGCCAGCAGGACAGGGGGTAACACTGAAGCTTTCTTT. Its protein product is CASRTGGNTEAFF.

A few counts support this clonotype. The CDR3 loop reads CSAPGTFQETQYF. The CDR3 nucleotides are TGCAGTGCCCCTGGGACTTTCCAAGAGACCCAGTACTTC. J is TRBJ2-5 and V is TRBV20-1; tentative D call: TRBD2 (6 bases). CDR3 length: 13 residues. V was trimmed by 6 bases and J by 1 base, leaving 12 bases between them. CDR1 DFQATT and CDR2 SNEGSKA come from the germline V gene (reference sequence).

This clonotype was seen at least ten times. V usage is TRBV6-4 and J usage is TRBJ2-2, with 8 bases fitting TRBD2. Germline-derived CDR1 and CDR2 are MRHNA and SNTAGT. Trimming took 6 bases from V and 6 from J; bases not matched to a gene: 12. The CDR3 has 16 amino acids. CDR3 bases: TGTGCCAGCAGCCAAACCGGACTAGCTGCGGCCGGGGAGCTGTTTTTT. Amino acid sequence: CASSQTGLAAAGELFF.

There are many counts of this clonotype. The junction departs from the called germline gene at one end, perhaps through a read error. V is TRBV7-9 and J is TRBJ2-7; a possible D gene is TRBD2 (5 bases). The length of the CDR3 is 14 residues. Germline V gives CDR1 SEHNR, CDR2 FQNEAQ (reference sequence). The DNA of the CDR3 is TGTGCCAGCAGCCTAGCTAACGAGGTCTACGAGCAGTACTTC. Protein product: CASSLANEVYEQYF.

Many counts were recorded for this clonotype. The V and J genes are TRBV6-1 and TRBJ2-7; TRBD1 matches at 9 bases. Per the germline V gene, CDR1 is MNHNS and CDR2 is SASEGT. This CDR3 has 14 residues. The V gene end was trimmed by 6 bases and the J gene end by 2 bases; junction bases not matched to a gene: 5. CDR3 nucleotides: TGTGCCAGCAGCTCGGACAGGGGCACCTACGAGCAGTACTTC. It codes for CASSSDRGTYEQYF.

This clonotype was observed at least ten times. Relative to the germline gene, one junction end is altered; a read error may explain this. The chain joins TRBV28 to TRBJ1-1, with D possibly matching TRBD1 (5 bases). The CDR3 covers 16 residues. Germline CDR1 reads MDHEN; CDR2 reads SYDVKM. The DNA of the CDR3 is TGTGCCGGCAGTACCCCTCCCAGGGACGGGAGCACTGAAGCTTTCTTT. It yields the protein CAGSTPPRDGSTEAFF. Combining the CDR3 with reference TRBV28 and TRBJ1-1 gives the whole variable domain DVKVTQSSRYLVKRTGEKVFLECVQDMDHENMFWYRQDPGLGLRLIYFSYDVKMKEKGDIPEGYSVSREKKERFSLILESASTNQTSMYLCAGSTPPRDGSTEAFFGQGTRLTVV.

At least ten counts were recorded for this clonotype. CDR3 loop: CASRGDRGGNQPQHF. In DNA, the CDR3 is TGTGCCAGCAGGGGGGACAGGGGAGGAAATCAGCCCCAGCATTTT. The genes are TRBV2 and TRBJ1-5; 10 bases fit TRBD1. J gave up 4 bases and V 6 bases, and 6 bases lay outside the gene matches. The CDR3 loop spans 15 amino acids. Germline CDR1 is SNHLY and CDR2 is FYNNEI.

The rearrangement joins TRBV9 to TRBJ2-1; 7 nucleotides match TRBD2. Germline trimming cut 0 bases from V and 6 bases from J; bases unmatched to any gene: 9. CDR1 is SGDLS and CDR2 is YYNGEE in the germline V gene. The CDR3 has 16 residues. The CDR3 nucleotides read TGTGCCAGCAGCGTAGTGGTGGGAGGGCCTTTCAATGAGCAGTTCTTC. Its protein product is CASSVVVGGPFNEQFF. Full variable domain (outside the CDR3, taken from reference TRBV9 and TRBJ2-1): DSGVTQTPKHLITATGQRVTLRCSPRSGDLSVYWYQQSLDQGLQFLIQYYNGEERAKGNILERFSAQQFPDLHSELNLSSLELGDSALYFCASSVVVGGPFNEQFFGPGTRLTVL.

This clonotype has ten or more counts. The chain employs TRBV11-3 and TRBJ1-2, with D perhaps matching TRBD1 (5 bases). Germline CDR1 SGHNT, CDR2 YENEEA. The CDR3 has 15 residues. The germline V and J ends were trimmed by 2 bases and 1 base, with 11 bases remaining between them. For the CDR3, the DNA is TGTGCCAGCAGCTTAAGTCGGGACGGTAACTATGGCTACACCTTC. Translated, it gives CASSLSRDGNYGYTF.

The V call is TRBV4-2, the J call TRBJ2-7; 8 nucleotides line up with TRBD2. The ends lost 3 bases at V and 0 bases at J; junction bases unmatched: 4. This CDR3 region has 15 residues. The germline V gene encodes CDR1 LGHNA and CDR2 YNFKEQ. CDR3 sequence reads: CASSQELAASYEQYF. CDR3 DNA: TGTGCCAGCAGCCAGGAACTAGCGGCCTCCTACGAGCAGTACTTC.

The chain joins TRBV3-1 to TRBJ2-3, with 12 bases matching TRBD2. The CDR3 sequence is 17 residues long. Germline values: CDR1 LGHDT, CDR2 YNNKEL (reference sequence). After removal of 4 bases from V and 1 base from J, the junction contained 6 bases not matched to a gene. The CDR3 nucleotides are TGTGCCAGCAGCCCAATATGGACTAGCGGGGGCACAGATACGCAGTATTTT. It translates to CASSPIWTSGGTDTQYF.

This clonotype was found many times. This sequence joins TRBV7-9 and TRBJ2-3; 11 nucleotides match TRBD2. Germline assignment: CDR1 SEHNR and CDR2 FQNEAQ (reference sequence). Trimming at V came to 5 bases and at J to 2 bases, leaving 3 bases not matched to a gene. The CDR3 runs 15 residues. CDR3 sequence reads: CASSETSGVTDTQYF. The CDR3 DNA is TGTGCCAGCAGCGAGACTAGCGGGGTCACAGATACGCAGTATTTT.

This clonotype was recorded at least ten times. This sequence joins TRBV12-3 or TRBV12-4 and TRBJ2-1; possibly TRBD2 for D (6 bases). V was pared by 8 bases and J by 5 bases, with 19 bases between. The CDR3 length is 15 residues. The CDR3 DNA follows: TGTGCCAGCGATCTGGACTATTGGAGTGACAATGAGCAGTTCTTC. It is translated as CASDLDYWSDNEQFF.